This T cell receptor (beta chain) is from a study of blood T cell repertoires in COVID-19. Whole-study context: PBMCs, B-cell-depleted T cells, or T cells were the source of the cDNA or gDNA that made up the material.

As handled by the study authors: Quantification of nucleated cells was approximated via reference gene primer amplification. TCRdb keeps only in-frame clones here, not all; method: immunoSEQ multiplex PCR. Clone size and the V and J calls come from that table; the DNA yielded D and trimming. The data show around 360,000 clones, 70% to 90% seen once. Germline CDR1 SGHRS, CDR2 YFSETQ. This CDR3 has 18 residues. J was trimmed by 9 bases and V by 2 bases; bases with no gene match: 12. Patients at the Seattle site were enrolled during active infection and followed longitudinally. The receptor was isolated from a woman aged 25 to 39 with COVID-19, enrolled during active disease. Input material: peripheral blood. The rearrangement links TRBV5-1 to TRBJ2-1; TRBD2 aligns across 15 bases. DNA for the CDR3: TGCGCCAGCAGCTTTGGACTAGCGGGAGGGGTCATGCAGGGTGAGCAGTTCTTC. It translates to CASSFGLAGGVMQGEQFF.